A selection of T cell receptor beta chains follows, all from one sample in a study of T cell responses to AZD1222 COVID-19 vaccine. Method: immunoSEQ multiplex PCR; TCRdb's copy keeps in-frame clones and lacks some. This sample has 95,000 to 100,000 clones, with about 89% found just once. The source material was peripheral blood, sampled 28 days after the second AZD1222 dose. These receptors all come from an adult who received the AZD1222 COVID-19 vaccine. The CDR3 runs from the conserved cysteine through the conserved F or W. A D gene is named only where the DNA matches it firmly. Size is omitted from some rows. Given values are once, few, many or a class for expanded clones.

V	J	size	D	CDR3	DNA
TRBV18	TRBJ2-3	.	.	CASGLAGDRDTQYF	TGTGCCAGCGGCTTAGCGGGGGACAGGGATACGCAGTATTTT
TRBV9	TRBJ2-7	few	.	CASSVQPLYEQYF	TGTGCCAGCAGCGTACAGCCCCTCTACGAGCAGTACTTC
TRBV20-1	TRBJ1-2	.	.	CSAWSGPGYTF	TGCAGTGCTTGGTCCGGTCCGGGCTACACCTTC
TRBV3-1/TRBV3-2	TRBJ1-6	.	.	CASSQGNSYSPLHF	TGTGCCAGCAGCCAAGGTAATAGCTATTCACCCCTCCACTTT
TRBV7-9	TRBJ2-3	.	.	CASSPLDTQYF	TGTGCCAGCAGCCCCTTGGATACGCAGTATTTT
TRBV9	TRBJ2-7	once	TRBD2	CASSVGLAGGPSITYEQYF	TGTGCCAGCAGCGTAGGATTAGCGGGAGGGCCCTCCATTACCTACGAGCAGTACTTC
TRBV30	TRBJ2-7	.	.	CAWNPPGSSYEQYF	TGTGCCTGGAACCCCCCCGGCAGCTCCTACGAGCAGTACTTC
TRBV16	TRBJ2-3	.	TRBD2	CASTRAGFTDTQYF	TGTGCCAGCACCCGAGCGGGGTTCACAGATACGCAGTATTTT
TRBV7-9	TRBJ2-7	.	.	CASSLTVGQGEQYF	TGTGCCAGCAGCTTGACAGTGGGGCAGGGCGAGCAGTACTTC
TRBV5-1	TRBJ2-3	.	.	CASSYDGSSTDTQYF	TGCGCCAGCAGCTACGACGGATCTAGCACAGATACGCAGTATTTT
TRBV7-8	TRBJ1-1	.	TRBD1	CASSGARGPTEAFF	TGTGCCAGCAGCGGAGCCAGGGGGCCCACTGAAGCTTTCTTT
TRBV11-3	TRBJ2-2	.	.	CASSPDRNTGELFF	TGTGCCAGCAGCCCGGACAGGAACACCGGGGAGCTGTTTTTT
TRBV5-1	TRBJ1-2	.	.	CASSPDKDGYTF	TGCGCCAGCAGCCCGGACAAGGATGGCTACACCTTC
TRBV2	TRBJ2-7	few	.	CASRNGVSYEQYF	TGTGCCAGCAGAAACGGGGTTTCCTACGAGCAGTACTTC
TRBV27	TRBJ2-6	.	.	CASSLAVGSGANVLTF	TGTGCCAGCAGTCTCGCGGTAGGGTCTGGGGCCAACGTCCTGACTTTC
TRBV27	TRBJ2-1	.	TRBD2	CASQGLADFYNEQFF	TGTGCCAGCCAGGGACTAGCGGATTTCTACAATGAGCAGTTCTTC
TRBV7-3	TRBJ2-3	.	TRBD2	CASSKGLATDTQYF	TGTGCCAGCAGCAAGGGACTAGCTACAGATACGCAGTATTTT
TRBV3-1/TRBV3-2	TRBJ2-7	.	.	CASSQLAKQYF	TGTGCCAGCAGCCAGCTAGCGAAGCAGTACTTC
TRBV2	TRBJ1-2	.	.	CASSEAAGVRNYGYTF	TGTGCCAGCAGTGAAGCAGCAGGGGTGCGTAACTATGGCTACACCTTC
TRBV9	TRBJ1-1	.	TRBD1	CASSVGVTGGLRTEAFF	TGTGCCAGCAGCGTAGGCGTGACAGGGGGTTTAAGGACTGAAGCTTTCTTT
TRBV5-4	TRBJ1-1	.	TRBD1	CANHDRGGPEAFF	TGTGCCAACCACGACAGGGGAGGACCTGAAGCTTTCTTT
TRBV19	TRBJ2-7	.	.	CASSISPVQTYEQYF	TGTGCCAGTAGTATTAGTCCTGTACAAACCTACGAGCAGTACTTC
TRBV4-3	TRBJ2-2	.	TRBD2	CASSPSPSGSYTGELFF	TGCGCCAGCAGCCCCTCGCCTAGCGGGAGTTATACCGGGGAGCTGTTTTTT
TRBV15	TRBJ1-4	.	.	CATSRDRVGRGGEKLFF	TGTGCCACCAGCAGAGATAGAGTGGGCAGGGGAGGAGAAAAACTGTTTTTT
TRBV27	TRBJ1-3	.	.	CASSPLGTYSGNTIYF	TGTGCCAGCAGTCCTTTAGGGACCTACTCTGGAAACACCATATATTTT
TRBV28	TRBJ1-2	.	TRBD1	CASSTGDYGYTF	TGTGCCAGCAGTACAGGGGACTATGGCTACACCTTC
TRBV9	TRBJ2-3	.	.	CASSVDLGTDTQYF	TGTGCCAGCAGCGTGGACTTGGGCACAGATACGCAGTATTTT
TRBV5-1	TRBJ2-1	.	TRBD2	CASSLVAGGLDEQFF	TGCGCCAGCAGCTTGGTCGCGGGAGGGCTCGATGAGCAGTTCTTC
TRBV28	TRBJ1-5	.	.	CASRVEDASNQPQHF	TGTGCCAGCAGAGTAGAGGACGCCAGCAATCAGCCCCAGCATTTT
TRBV6-5	TRBJ2-1	.	TRBD2	CASSFPSGGLTNEQFF	TGTGCCAGCAGTTTCCCGAGCGGGGGACTTACGAATGAGCAGTTCTTC
TRBV28	TRBJ1-5	few	TRBD1	CASSPRTGSGQPQHF	TGTGCCAGCAGTCCGAGGACAGGGTCCGGTCAGCCCCAGCATTTT
TRBV7-3	TRBJ1-1	.	.	CASSPTTVSEAFF	TGTGCCAGCAGCCCTACGACAGTATCTGAAGCTTTCTTT
TRBV12-5	TRBJ1-5	.	.	CASGLDWEEQPQHF	TGTGCTAGTGGTTTGGACTGGGAGGAGCAGCCCCAGCATTTT
TRBV6-5	TRBJ1-5	.	TRBD1	CASSWTGGVDQPQHF	TGTGCCAGCAGTTGGACAGGGGGAGTTGATCAGCCCCAGCATTTT
TRBV2	TRBJ2-7	.	.	CASSSQGPYEQYF	TGTGCCAGCAGTTCACAGGGACCCTACGAGCAGTACTTC